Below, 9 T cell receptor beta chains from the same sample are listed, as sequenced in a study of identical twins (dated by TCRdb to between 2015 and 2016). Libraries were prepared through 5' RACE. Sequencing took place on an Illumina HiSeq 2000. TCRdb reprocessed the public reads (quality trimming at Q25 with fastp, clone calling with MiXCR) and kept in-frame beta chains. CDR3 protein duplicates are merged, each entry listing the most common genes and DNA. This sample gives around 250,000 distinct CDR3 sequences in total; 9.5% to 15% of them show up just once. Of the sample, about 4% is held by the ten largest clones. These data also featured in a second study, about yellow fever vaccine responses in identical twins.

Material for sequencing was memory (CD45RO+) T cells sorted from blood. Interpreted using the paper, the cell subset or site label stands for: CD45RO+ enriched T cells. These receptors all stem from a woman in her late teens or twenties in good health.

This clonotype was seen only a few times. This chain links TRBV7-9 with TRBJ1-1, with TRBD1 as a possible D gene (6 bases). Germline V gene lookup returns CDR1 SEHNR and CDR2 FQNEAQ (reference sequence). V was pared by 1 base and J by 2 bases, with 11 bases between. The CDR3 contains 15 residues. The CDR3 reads CASSLGRGINTEAFF. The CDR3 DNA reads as TGTGCCAGCAGCTTAGGGAGGGGGATTAACACTGAAGCTTTCTTT.

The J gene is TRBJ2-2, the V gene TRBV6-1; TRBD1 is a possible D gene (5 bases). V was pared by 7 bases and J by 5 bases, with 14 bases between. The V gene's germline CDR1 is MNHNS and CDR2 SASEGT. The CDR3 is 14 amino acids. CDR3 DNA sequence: TGTGCCAGCAAGGGTGAAGGGGCGACCGGGGAGCTGTTTTTT. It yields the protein CASKGEGATGELFF.

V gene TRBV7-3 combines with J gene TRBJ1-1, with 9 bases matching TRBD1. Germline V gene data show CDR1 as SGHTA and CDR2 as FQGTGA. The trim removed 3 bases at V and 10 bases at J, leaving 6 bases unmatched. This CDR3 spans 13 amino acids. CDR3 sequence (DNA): TGTGCCAGCAGCTTGACGACAGGGGGTGCAGCTTTCTTT. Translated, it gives CASSLTTGGAAFF.

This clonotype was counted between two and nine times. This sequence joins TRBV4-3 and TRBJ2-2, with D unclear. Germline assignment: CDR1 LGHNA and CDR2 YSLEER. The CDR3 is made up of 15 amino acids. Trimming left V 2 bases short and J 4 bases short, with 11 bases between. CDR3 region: CASSQSSRGTGELFF. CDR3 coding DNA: TGCGCCAGCAGCCAATCCAGCCGAGGCACCGGGGAGCTGTTTTTT.

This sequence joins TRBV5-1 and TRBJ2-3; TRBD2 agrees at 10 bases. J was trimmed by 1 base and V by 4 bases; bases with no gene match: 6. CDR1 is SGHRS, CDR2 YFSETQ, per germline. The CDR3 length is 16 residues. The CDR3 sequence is CASSMFGTSGTDTQYF. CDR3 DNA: TGCGCCAGCAGCATGTTCGGGACTAGCGGCACAGATACGCAGTATTTT.

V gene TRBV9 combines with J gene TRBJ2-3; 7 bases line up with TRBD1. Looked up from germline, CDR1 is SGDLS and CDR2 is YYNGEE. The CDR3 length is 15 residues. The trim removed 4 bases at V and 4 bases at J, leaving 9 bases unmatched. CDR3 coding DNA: TGTGCCAGCAGCCTGAGACAGGGAAGTGCAGATACGCAGTATTTT. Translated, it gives CASSLRQGSADTQYF.

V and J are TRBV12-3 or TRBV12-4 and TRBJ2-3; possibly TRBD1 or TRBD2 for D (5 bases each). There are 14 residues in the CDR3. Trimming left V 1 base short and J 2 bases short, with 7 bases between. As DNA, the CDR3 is TGTGCCAGCAGTTTAGACGGGGCCACAGATACGCAGTATTTT. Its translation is CASSLDGATDTQYF.

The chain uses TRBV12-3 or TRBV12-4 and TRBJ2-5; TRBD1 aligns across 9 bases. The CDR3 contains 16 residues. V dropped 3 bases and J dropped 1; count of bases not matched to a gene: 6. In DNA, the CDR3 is TGTGCCAGCAGTTTGGATAGACAGGGGGGCCAAGAGACCCAGTACTTC. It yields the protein CASSLDRQGGQETQYF.

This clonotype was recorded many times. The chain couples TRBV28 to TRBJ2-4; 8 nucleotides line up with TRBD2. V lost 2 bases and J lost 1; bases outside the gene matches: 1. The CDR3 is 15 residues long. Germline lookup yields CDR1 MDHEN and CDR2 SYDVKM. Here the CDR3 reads CASSLTGGAKNIQYF. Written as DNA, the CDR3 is TGTGCCAGCAGTTTAACGGGAGGGGCCAAAAACATTCAGTACTTC.